The 13 T cell receptor beta chains given below trace back to one sample, sequenced in a study of T-cell memory formation after mild COVID-19. TCRdb reanalysed the 5' RACE reads using MiXCR and keeps one entry per CDR3 protein. The sample carries some 120,000 distinct CDR3 sequences, approximately 17% recorded once. The sample was PBMCs or a T cell subset sorted from them (not recorded which). These receptors originate from a man aged 18 to 30 who had mild COVID-19 (a few samples of this study predate the infection). Cell type and time point are not known.

This clonotype occurred many times. V is TRBV7-2 and J is TRBJ2-2; D not resolved. This CDR3 is 14 amino acids long. In germline, CDR1 is SGHTA, CDR2 FQGNSA. V dropped 1 base and J dropped 6 bases, with 9 bases sitting between them. The CDR3 region has the DNA TGTGCCAGCAGCTTAGTCCATCTCGCCGGGGAGCTGTTTTTT. This sequence encodes CASSLVHLAGELFF.

This clonotype was seen at least ten times. V usage is TRBV9 and J usage is TRBJ2-7; TRBD1 matches at 8 bases. This CDR3 spans 15 amino acids. The V segment lost 0 bases and the J segment 5 bases; nucleotides outside the gene matches: 7. The V gene's germline CDR1 is SGDLS and CDR2 YYNGEE. CDR3 region: CASSVAPDRVDEQYF. In DNA, the CDR3 is TGTGCCAGCAGCGTAGCCCCGGACAGGGTCGACGAGCAGTACTTC.

This clonotype was detected a few times. The V gene is TRBV12-3 or TRBV12-4, the J gene TRBJ2-6, with 7 bases identical to TRBD1. J lost 0 bases, V lost 6 bases, and 5 bases had no gene match. This CDR3 is 16 amino acids long. CDR3 protein: CASRKQGSSGANVLTF. CDR3 DNA: TGTGCCAGCAGGAAACAGGGGTCCTCTGGGGCCAACGTCCTGACTTTC.

This clonotype was detected only a few times. The V gene is TRBV6-1, the J gene TRBJ2-7; the D gene is possibly TRBD1 (6 bases). The CDR3 has 13 residues. Trimming pared 5 bases from V and 4 bases from J, leaving 12 bases between. Germline V CDR1 and CDR2: MNHNS, SASEGT. The CDR3 nucleotides read TGTGCCAGCAGTTCCCGGGACACATACGAGCAGTACGTC. It translates to CASSSRDTYEQYV.

There are a few counts of this clonotype. The V call is TRBV7-2, the J call TRBJ2-3, with D unresolved. CDR1 SGHTA and CDR2 FQGNSA come from the germline V gene. The length of the CDR3 is 12 residues. V lost 4 bases to trimming and J lost 6 bases, with 8 bases between them. The CDR3 bases are TGTGCCAGCAGCTCAGGATGGGATACGCAGTATTTT. This encodes CASSSGWDTQYF.

This chain links TRBV7-9 with TRBJ2-7; 7 nucleotides line up with TRBD1. V shed 5 bases and J 2 bases; nucleotides not matched to a gene: 6. Germline values: CDR1 SEHNR, CDR2 FQNEAQ (reference sequence). This CDR3 has 14 amino acids. The CDR3 sequence: CASSLTGVPYEQYF. Here the CDR3 DNA reads TGTGCCAGCAGCCTCACAGGGGTGCCCTACGAGCAGTACTTC.

This clonotype occurred a few times. This chain uses TRBV5-1 with TRBJ1-2; 8 bases are shared with TRBD1. Germline assignment: CDR1 SGHRS and CDR2 YFSETQ. The CDR3 loop spans 12 amino acids. Germline trimming cut 4 bases from V and 8 bases from J; bases unmatched to any gene: 4. The CDR3 here is CASSSDRGGYTF. Here the CDR3 DNA reads TGCGCCAGCAGCAGTGACAGGGGAGGCTACACCTTC.

This clonotype was detected a few times. The chain employs TRBV5-1 and TRBJ2-3, with TRBD1 matching 7 bases. The ends lost 6 bases at V and 2 bases at J; junction bases unmatched: 6. The CDR3 is 14 amino acids. The V gene's germline CDR1 is SGHRS and CDR2 YFSETQ. The CDR3 nucleotides are TGCGCCAGCACCCCACAGGGGCTCACAGATACGCAGTATTTT. Translating gives CASTPQGLTDTQYF.

In its sample, this clonotype was seen a few times. The chain couples TRBV5-5 to TRBJ2-7, with 7 bases matching TRBD2. CDR1 and CDR2 (germline): SGHKS, YYEKEE (reference sequence). V gave up 5 bases and J gave up 2 bases; unmatched junction bases: 10. The CDR3 is 15 residues long. The CDR3 reads CASRTTSDPAYEQYV. CDR3 DNA: TGTGCCAGCAGGACAACTAGCGACCCGGCCTACGAGCAGTACGTC.

In its sample, this clonotype was seen a few times. This chain connects TRBV5-4 to TRBJ1-1, with TRBD1 identical over 8 bases. Germline V gene sequence: CDR1 SGHNT, CDR2 YYREEE (reference sequence). V gave up 2 bases and J gave up 0 bases; unmatched junction bases: 0. The CDR3 covers 14 residues. CDR3 bases: TGTGCCAGCAGCTTACAGGGGGTGAACACTGAAGCTTTCTTT. This encodes CASSLQGVNTEAFF.

This clonotype turned up a few times. The V and J genes are TRBV25-1 and TRBJ1-3; D not resolved. Per the germline V gene, CDR1 is MGHDK and CDR2 is SYGVNS. V was pared by 10 bases and J by 2 bases, with 12 bases between. CDR3 size: 13 residues. This CDR3 is CAIQASTGNTIYF. The DNA of the CDR3 is TGTGCCATCCAGGCCAGTACTGGAAACACCATATATTTT.

In this sample, this clonotype turned up a few times. The chain links TRBV5-1 to TRBJ2-1, with 8 bases matching TRBD2. Losses at the gene ends were 1 base for V and 7 bases for J; bases not matched to a gene: 7. Germline values: CDR1 SGHRS, CDR2 YFSETQ. The CDR3 totals 15 residues. CDR3 DNA: TGCGCCAGCAGCTTGTTGCGGGGGGCCTGGAATGAGCAGTTCTTC. Translation gives CASSLLRGAWNEQFF.

This clonotype was observed a handful of times. The CDR3 here is CASSRGGYNEQFF. In DNA form, the CDR3 reads TGTGCCAGCAGCCGGGGGGGATACAATGAGCAGTTCTTC. This sequence joins TRBV3-1 and TRBJ2-1; 7 nucleotides agree with TRBD2. CDR3 length equals 13 residues. V lost 4 bases to trimming and J lost 4 bases; unmatched junction nucleotides: 1. Per the germline V gene, CDR1 is LGHDT and CDR2 is YNNKEL (reference sequence).